The clone carrying this TCR beta chain was found once. Using immunoSEQ multiplex PCR, the repertoire was profiled, and TCRdb retains in-frame clones only, with some absent. In the table there are a few million clones, about 90% of which are singletons. This specimen comes from a study of shared clonotypes between healthy human individuals. CDR3 length equals 15 residues. The V gene's germline CDR1 is SGDLS and CDR2 YYNGEE. Trimming stripped 0 bases from V and 5 bases from J, with 14 bases between. Sequences were obtained from naive CD4+ T cells from PBMCs. The subset: CD45RA+ positively selected. This TCR derives from a man younger than 35 in good health. Some clones in this sample may be carry-over from other donors' samples. The rearrangement links TRBV9 to TRBJ1-2; tentatively, D is TRBD1 (5 bases). The CDR3 region is CASSVDEGPIYGYTF. CDR3 sequence (DNA): TGTGCCAGCAGCGTAGATGAGGGGCCTATTTATGGCTACACCTTC. Full variable domain (rest looked up from reference TRBV9 and TRBJ1-2): DSGVTQTPKHLITATGQRVTLRCSPRSGDLSVYWYQQSLDQGLQFLIQYYNGEERAKGNILERFSAQQFPDLHSELNLSSLELGDSALYFCASSVDEGPIYGYTFGSGTRLTVV.